The source of this TCR beta chain is a study of brain metastases from non-small cell lung cancer. About this clone itself: The antigen remains undetermined.

Clones were sequenced by immunoSEQ multiplex PCR, and TCRdb holds only the in-frame ones, with some missing. The sample has some 2,500 clones; roughly 84% are singletons. Study-wide points: Compared with primary tumors, brain metastases showed less T-cell infiltration. T-cell clones appeared expanded in approximately 60% of brain metastases relative to matched primary tumors. TCR repertoires overlapped largely between brain metastases and matched primaries.

Material: primary lung tumor tissue. The sequence was obtained from a donor over 35 with non-small cell lung cancer.

DNA of the CDR3: TGCGCCAGCAGCTTCGGGACAGGAGTCAATGAGCAGTTCTTC. Encoded protein: CASSFGTGVNEQFF. V gene TRBV5-1 combines with J gene TRBJ2-1; 8 bases align to TRBD1. V trimming: 2 bases; J trimming: 6 bases; junction bases outside the gene matches: 4. This CDR3 contains 14 residues. CDR1 and CDR2 (germline): SGHRS, YFSETQ.